This TCR beta chain comes out of a study of blood T cell repertoires in COVID-19. Study information: Sources were T cells, B-cell-depleted T cells, or PBMCs; the material itself was cDNA or gDNA.

Germline V gives CDR1 MNHNS, CDR2 SASEGT. J was trimmed by 4 bases and V by 4 bases; bases with no gene match: 8. CDR3 length equals 17 residues. Original data processing: Amplification from reference gene primers served as the basis for estimated nucleated cell counts. Data came from immunoSEQ multiplex PCR; TCRdb stores just in-frame clones and leaves some out. V and J calls and clone size follow that table, whereas D and trimming were derived from the DNA. The table lists 45,000 to 50,000 clones, approximately 84% of them singletons. This clonotype was obtained from a woman at least 80 years old with COVID-19, enrolled during active disease. Input material: peripheral blood. This chain connects TRBV6-1 to TRBJ1-3, with TRBD1 identical over 12 bases. DNA for the CDR3: TGTGCCAGCAGTGGGGGACAGGGGGCTGTAACGGGAAACACCATATATTTT. Protein: CASSGGQGAVTGNTIYF.